Below are 25 T cell receptor beta chains sequenced from a single sample in a study of blood T cells in healthy people across ages. A sample-barcoded 5' primer and a J-beta primer mix were used in a second PCR of about 6 to 12 cycles. TCRdb fed the 5' RACE reads into MiXCR, producing one record per CDR3 protein. The table shows 1.5 million to 2 million distinct CDR3 sequences, with approximately 28% occurring only once. What was sequenced was blood. The receptors derive from a woman aged 25 to 39 in good health.

The sample holds a few counts of this clonotype. This rearrangement joins TRBV5-1 to TRBJ1-2; D gene ambiguous. Germline CDR1 is SGHRS and CDR2 is YFSETQ. V lost 3 bases and J lost 0, with 9 bases in between. The CDR3 spans 14 residues. CDR3 nucleotide sequence: TGCGCCAGCAGCTCCCAACATTCTAACTATGGCTACACCTTC. The encoded protein is CASSSQHSNYGYTF.

This chain joins TRBV19 and TRBJ2-1; 9 bases are shared with TRBD2. The CDR3 has 14 amino acids. CDR1 LNHDA and CDR2 SQIVND come from the germline V gene (reference sequence). J gave up 9 bases and V 2 bases, and 5 bases lay outside the gene matches. CDR3 nucleotide sequence: TGTGCCAGTAGTATAAGAGCGGGGGGCGGTGAGCAGTTCTTC. It yields the protein CASSIRAGGGEQFF. The whole variable domain, remainder taken from reference TRBV19 and TRBJ2-1, is DGGITQSPKYLFRKEGQNVTLSCEQNLNHDAMYWYRQDPGQGLRLIYYSQIVNDFQKGDIAEGYSVSREKKESFPLTVTSAQKNPTAFYLCASSIRAGGGEQFFGPGTRLTVL.

This clonotype was recorded a few times. The chain combines TRBV4-1 with TRBJ2-3; D is undetermined. Trimming stripped 0 bases from V and 0 bases from J, with 13 bases between. The CDR3 runs 17 residues. Germline CDR1 and CDR2: MGHRA and YSYEKL. CDR3 residues: CASSQEIPGASTDTQYF. The CDR3 nucleotides read TGCGCCAGCAGCCAAGAAATTCCGGGTGCAAGCACAGATACGCAGTATTTT.

The chain joins TRBV5-5 to TRBJ2-3; D is uncertain. The CDR3 is 15 residues long. Germline V gene data show CDR1 as SGHKS and CDR2 as YYEKEE (reference sequence). Trimming removed 2 bases from V and 2 bases from J, with 12 bases in between. The CDR3 DNA reads TGTGCCAGCAGCTTCTTAACGATTACCACAGATACGCAGTATTTT. It encodes CASSFLTITTDTQYF.

The chain employs TRBV27 and TRBJ2-1, with 10 bases that match TRBD1. CDR1 and CDR2 (germline): MNHEY, SMNVEV (reference sequence). The CDR3 spans 17 residues. The trim removed 5 bases at V and 4 bases at J, leaving 11 bases unmatched. CDR3 region: CASSPGTGELFYNEQFF. The CDR3 coding sequence is TGTGCCAGCAGTCCGGGGACAGGGGAGCTATTTTACAATGAGCAGTTCTTC.

The chain couples TRBV10-3 to TRBJ2-5; 7 bases match TRBD1. The germline V gene encodes CDR1 ENHRY and CDR2 SYGVKD. J was trimmed by 5 bases and V by 7 bases; bases with no gene match: 10. There are 14 residues in the CDR3. The CDR3 nucleotides read TGTGCCATCAAGGGGGCGAGTCGGGGTGAGACCCAGTACTTC. Translation gives CAIKGASRGETQYF.

Only a few counts were recorded for this clonotype. The chain combines TRBV24-1 with TRBJ2-1; D possibly corresponds to TRBD2 (6 bases). The ends were cut back, 3 bases at V and 12 bases at J, with 20 bases in the middle. In germline, CDR1 is KGHDR, CDR2 SFDVKD. This CDR3 has 15 amino acids. CDR3 sequence (DNA): TGTGCCACCAGTGATCCCGGGACTCACGGCGATGGGCAGTTCTTC. It yields the protein CATSDPGTHGDGQFF.

This clonotype was found a few times. V is TRBV27 and J is TRBJ1-3; D ambiguous. CDR1 MNHEY and CDR2 SMNVEV come from the germline V gene (reference sequence). The length of the CDR3 is 15 residues. V lost 1 base and J 0 bases, leaving 7 bases between the germline ends. This CDR3 is CASSLYEGSGNTIYF. Written as DNA, the CDR3 is TGTGCCAGCAGTTTATACGAGGGCTCTGGAAACACCATATATTTT.

On this clonotype: A much more abundant neighbour one base away suggests this may be a read error. V and J are TRBV12-3 or TRBV12-4 and TRBJ2-7; D is possibly TRBD2 (5 bases). CDR3 length equals 12 residues. V dropped 6 bases and J dropped 6 bases, with 12 bases sitting between them. The CDR3 DNA reads TGTGCCAGCAGGCTCTACACTAGCGAGCAGTACTTC. Its protein is CASRLYTSEQYF.

The chain links TRBV11-2 to TRBJ2-1; 9 positions match TRBD2. The CDR3 is made up of 15 amino acids. After removal of 4 bases from V and 8 bases from J, the junction contained 9 bases not matched to a gene. Germline-derived CDR1 and CDR2 are SGHAT and FQNNGV. For the CDR3, the DNA is TGTGCCAGCAGCTCCGAATTAGCGGGAGCCTATGAGCAGTTCTTC. This codes for CASSSELAGAYEQFF. Full variable domain (outside the CDR3, taken from reference TRBV11-2 and TRBJ2-1): EAGVAQSPRYKIIEKRQSVAFWCNPISGHATLYWYQQILGQGPKLLIQFQNNGVVDDSQLPKDRFSAERLKGVDSTLKIQPAKLEDSAVYLCASSSELAGAYEQFFGPGTRLTVL.

This clonotype was picked up one time. V and J are TRBV5-1 and TRBJ2-1, with TRBD2 identical over 8 bases. V shed 4 bases, J shed 14 bases, and the junction held 8 bases outside the gene matches. Germline V gene lookup returns CDR1 SGHRS and CDR2 YFSETQ. The CDR3 has 12 amino acids. In DNA form, the CDR3 reads TGCGCCAGCAGCCAACCGGGACTAGGGGAGTTCTTC. Translated, it gives CASSQPGLGEFF.

This clonotype came up once. This may be a read error, as it is one base from a much larger clone. J is TRBJ2-1 and V is TRBV20-1, with D perhaps given as TRBD1 or TRBD2 (5 bases each). This CDR3 is built from 14 residues. With 4 bases removed from V and 13 bases from J, the gap between germline ends came to 23 bases. CDR1 and CDR2 from the germline V gene are DFQATT and SNEGSKA (reference sequence). This CDR3 reads CSAIGGRGEETQFF. DNA of the CDR3: TGCAGTGCTATTGGAGGCCGAGGGGAAGAGACCCAGTTCTTC.

Regarding this clonotype: The conserved final phenylalanine or tryptophan is absent from the CDR3, which likely points to a read error. This chain links TRBV7-6 with TRBJ2-1; TRBD1 matches at 7 bases. Germline CDR1 and CDR2: SGHVS and FNYEAQ. CDR3 length equals 13 residues. With V trimmed by 2 bases and J by 8 bases, 3 bases remained unmatched. CDR3 residues: CASSLNRGDEQFV. CDR3 coding DNA: TGTGCCAGCAGCTTAAACAGGGGTGATGAGCAGTTCGTC.

Comments on this clonotype: Relative to the germline gene, one junction end is altered; a read error may explain this. The J gene is TRBJ2-1, the V gene TRBV13; D is undetermined. Germline CDR1 is PRHDT and CDR2 is FYEKMQ (reference sequence). The CDR3 length is 12 residues. CDR3 loop: CAGSFSGPQQFF. The CDR3 nucleotides read TGTGCCGGCAGCTTTTCGGGCCCCCAGCAGTTCTTC.

V and J are TRBV9 and TRBJ2-5; no definite D call. CDR1 is SGDLS, CDR2 YYNGEE, per germline. The V and J ends lost 0 bases and 5 bases respectively, with 8 bases between them. This CDR3 has 13 residues. This CDR3 is CASSVGALETQYF. The CDR3 DNA reads TGTGCCAGCAGCGTAGGGGCATTGGAGACCCAGTACTTC.

V usage is TRBV12-3 or TRBV12-4 and J usage is TRBJ1-2; D not resolved. Deletions cut 1 base from V and 8 bases from J, with 14 bases between. The CDR3 has 14 residues. DNA for the CDR3: TGTGCCAGCAGTTTAGTCCCGAGGACGGGCGGCTACACCTTC. Translation: CASSLVPRTGGYTF.

The V gene is TRBV3-1, the J gene TRBJ2-1; TRBD1 might be the D (6 bases). This CDR3 spans 14 amino acids. V was trimmed by 7 bases and J by 9 bases, leaving 19 bases between them. Germline CDR1 LGHDT, CDR2 YNNKEL (reference sequence). In DNA form, the CDR3 reads TGTGCCAGCAAACAGGGTCTCACGGCCAGTGAGCAGTTCTTC. Its protein product is CASKQGLTASEQFF.

This clonotype was counted once. The V call is TRBV5-1, the J call TRBJ2-6; no firm D call. V dropped 0 bases and J dropped 0 bases, with 7 bases sitting between them. Germline V gene data show CDR1 as SGHRS and CDR2 as YFSETQ. This CDR3 is built from 16 residues. CDR3 region: CASSLASNSGANVLTF. The CDR3 DNA reads as TGCGCCAGCAGCTTGGCCAGTAACTCTGGGGCCAACGTCCTGACTTTC.

In nucleotides, the CDR3 is TGTGCCAGCAGTGAAAGTTCCGGGGAACCCTACGAGCAGTACTTC. It is translated as CASSESSGEPYEQYF. V and J are TRBV6-1 and TRBJ2-7; tentative D call: TRBD2 (5 bases). The CDR3 is 15 residues long. Germline assignment: CDR1 MNHNS and CDR2 SASEGT. Trimming removed 2 bases at V and 2 bases at J, with 13 bases between.

This clonotype was detected only once. The junction does not match germline at one end; this may be a read error. The chain employs TRBV18 and TRBJ2-1; D gene unclear. The CDR3 is 16 amino acids. CDR1 KGHSH and CDR2 LQKENI come from the germline V gene. The CDR3 loop is CAGSPDGAGSYNEQFF. In DNA form, the CDR3 reads TGTGCCGGCTCACCTGACGGCGCTGGGTCCTACAATGAGCAGTTCTTC.

The chain combines TRBV5-5 with TRBJ2-2; D may be TRBD2 (6 bases). This CDR3 spans 17 amino acids. The germline gives CDR1 SGHKS, CDR2 YYEKEE (reference sequence). Deletions cut 4 bases from V and 2 bases from J, with 18 bases between. CDR3 nucleotide sequence: TGTGCCAGCAGCCCCATAAGGAGGGCACTAAACACCGGGGAGCTGTTTTTT. Translating gives CASSPIRRALNTGELFF.

This clonotype showed up just once. Given a much more abundant clone one base away, this may be a read error. This chain's CDR3 is CASSLGGSPENEQYF. For the CDR3, the DNA is TGTGCCAGCAGCTTGGGCGGGAGTCCTGAGAATGAGCAGTACTTC. The chain joins TRBV7-2 to TRBJ2-1, with 7 nucleotides matching TRBD2. Matching the DNA end better, TRBJ2-7 makes the J call doubtful. This CDR3 is built from 15 residues. The germline V gene encodes CDR1 SGHTA and CDR2 FQGNSA.

This clonotype was counted only a few times. The chain couples TRBV5-1 to TRBJ2-1; 13 bases line up with TRBD2. Trimming removed 4 bases from V and 10 bases from J; junction bases left unmatched: 11. From germline, CDR1 is SGHRS and CDR2 YFSETQ. This CDR3 is 16 amino acids long. CDR3 coding DNA: TGCGCCAGCAGCCAAACTACTAGCGGGGGGGCGATCGAGCAGTTCTTC. It encodes CASSQTTSGGAIEQFF.

This clonotype was recorded a few times. J is TRBJ1-1 and V is TRBV12-3 or TRBV12-4, with D possibly matching TRBD1 (5 bases). The CDR3 length is 15 residues. Between the trimmed V and J ends, which lost 1 base and 4 bases, there was a span of 13 bases. The CDR3 here is CASSLGGAYSTEAFF. DNA for the CDR3: TGTGCCAGCAGTTTAGGGGGCGCTTACAGCACTGAAGCTTTCTTT.

V usage is TRBV12-5 and J usage is TRBJ2-3; 9 bases match TRBD1. There are 14 residues in the CDR3. Germline V gene lookup returns CDR1 LGHNT and CDR2 FRNRAP. The trim removed 6 bases at V and 6 bases at J, leaving 7 bases unmatched. The CDR3 reads CASGRDRVPDTQYF. The CDR3 nucleotides read TGTGCTAGTGGCCGGGACAGGGTGCCCGATACGCAGTATTTT.